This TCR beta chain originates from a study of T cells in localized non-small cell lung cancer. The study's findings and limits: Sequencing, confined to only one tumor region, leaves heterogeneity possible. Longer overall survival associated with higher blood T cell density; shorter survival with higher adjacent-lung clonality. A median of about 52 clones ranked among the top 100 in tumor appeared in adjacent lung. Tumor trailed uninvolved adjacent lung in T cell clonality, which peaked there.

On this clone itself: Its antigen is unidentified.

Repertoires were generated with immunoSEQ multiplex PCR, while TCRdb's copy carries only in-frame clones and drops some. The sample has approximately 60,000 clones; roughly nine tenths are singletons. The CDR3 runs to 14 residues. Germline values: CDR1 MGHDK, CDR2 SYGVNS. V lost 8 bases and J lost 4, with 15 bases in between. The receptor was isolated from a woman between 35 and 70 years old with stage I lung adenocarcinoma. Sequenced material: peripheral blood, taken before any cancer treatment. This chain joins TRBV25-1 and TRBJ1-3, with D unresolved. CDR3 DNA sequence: TGTGCCAGCTCATATGCTCTTTTCGGAAACACCATATATTTT. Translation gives CASSYALFGNTIYF.